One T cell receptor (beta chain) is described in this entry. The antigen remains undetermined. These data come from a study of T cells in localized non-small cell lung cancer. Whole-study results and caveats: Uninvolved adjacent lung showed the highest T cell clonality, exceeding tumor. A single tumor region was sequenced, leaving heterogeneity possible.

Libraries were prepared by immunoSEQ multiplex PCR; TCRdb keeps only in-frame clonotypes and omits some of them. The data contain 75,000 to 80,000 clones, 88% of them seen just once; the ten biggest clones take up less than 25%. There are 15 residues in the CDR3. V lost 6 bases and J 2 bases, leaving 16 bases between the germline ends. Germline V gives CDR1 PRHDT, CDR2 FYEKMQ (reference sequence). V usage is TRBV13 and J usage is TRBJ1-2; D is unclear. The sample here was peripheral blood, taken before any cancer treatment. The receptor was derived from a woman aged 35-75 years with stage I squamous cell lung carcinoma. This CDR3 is CASRERGGGNYGYTF. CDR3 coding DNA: TGTGCCAGCAGGGAGCGGGGAGGCGGAAACTATGGCTACACCTTC.